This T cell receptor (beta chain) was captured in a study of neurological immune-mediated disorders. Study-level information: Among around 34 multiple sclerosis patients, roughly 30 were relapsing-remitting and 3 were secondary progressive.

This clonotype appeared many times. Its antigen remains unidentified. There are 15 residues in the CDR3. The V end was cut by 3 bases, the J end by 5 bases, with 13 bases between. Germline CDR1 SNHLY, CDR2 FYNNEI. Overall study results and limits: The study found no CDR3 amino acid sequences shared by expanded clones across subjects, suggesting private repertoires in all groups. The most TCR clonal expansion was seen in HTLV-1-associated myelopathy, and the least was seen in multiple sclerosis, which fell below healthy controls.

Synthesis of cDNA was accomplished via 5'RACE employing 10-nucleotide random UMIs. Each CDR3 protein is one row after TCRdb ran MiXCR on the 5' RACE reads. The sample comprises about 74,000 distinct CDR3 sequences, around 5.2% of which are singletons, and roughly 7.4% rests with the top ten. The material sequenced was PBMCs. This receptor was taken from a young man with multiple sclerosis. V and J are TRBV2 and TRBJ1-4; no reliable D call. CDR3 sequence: CASSDVRAGNEKLFF. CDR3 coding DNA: TGTGCCAGCAGTGATGTGCGGGCTGGGAATGAAAAACTGTTTTTT.